The 25 T cell receptor beta chains in this list originate from one sample, sequenced in a study of Tregs in tolerant kidney transplant recipients. Sequenced by immunoSEQ multiplex PCR; TCRdb stores in-frame clones only, minus some. There are 85,000 to 95,000 clones in the sample; more than 80% occur only once, and roughly 5% lies in the top ten. The sample consisted of CD8+ T cells from blood. These receptors came from a human donor in good health.

The gene calls are TRBV9 and TRBJ2-3; tentatively, D is TRBD2 (5 bases). V dropped 4 bases and J dropped 0 bases, with 9 bases sitting between them. CDR1 and CDR2 from the germline V gene are SGDLS and YYNGEE. The CDR3 is 14 residues long. The CDR3 nucleotides are TGTGCCAGCAGCTCGGGATCTAGCACAGATACGCAGTATTTT. Its protein product is CASSSGSSTDTQYF. Based on the CDR3 plus reference TRBV9 and TRBJ2-3, the full variable domain is DSGVTQTPKHLITATGQRVTLRCSPRSGDLSVYWYQQSLDQGLQFLIQYYNGEERAKGNILERFSAQQFPDLHSELNLSSLELGDSALYFCASSSGSSTDTQYFGPGTRLTVL.

The chain combines TRBV6-1 with TRBJ2-7, with 8 bases fitting TRBD2. CDR1 is MNHNS and CDR2 is SASEGT in the germline V gene. J lost 3 bases, V lost 6 bases, and 1 base had no gene match. The CDR3 length is 12 residues. The CDR3 sequence: CASRTSGYEQYF. The CDR3 nucleotides read TGTGCCAGCAGAACTAGCGGCTACGAGCAGTACTTC.

Points on this clone: Only one base separates this from a far larger clonotype, so it likely reflects a read error. The genes are TRBV4-2 and TRBJ2-7; TRBD1 aligns across 7 bases. V shed 4 bases and J 5 bases; nucleotides not matched to a gene: 8. The CDR3 extends over 14 amino acids. Germline V gene sequence: CDR1 LGHNA, CDR2 YNFKEQ. CDR3 in amino acids: CASSPRQGLDEQYF. CDR3 coding DNA: TGTGCCAGCAGCCCGCGACAGGGTTTGGACGAGCAGTACTTC.

The rearrangement joins TRBV6-5 to TRBJ2-5, with D uncertain. V shed 2 bases and J shed 4 bases, with 8 bases lying between them. There are 13 residues in the CDR3. Germline assignment: CDR1 MNHEY and CDR2 SVGAGI. The CDR3 sequence is CASSYVVRETQYF. The CDR3 DNA reads TGTGCCAGCAGTTACGTGGTGCGAGAGACCCAGTACTTC.

This clone was recorded only once. The chain is built from TRBV27 and TRBJ2-1, with D tentatively TRBD2 (5 bases). CDR1 is MNHEY and CDR2 is SMNVEV in the germline V gene (reference sequence). The CDR3 covers 13 residues. V dropped 10 bases and J dropped 5 bases, with 15 bases sitting between them. CDR3 region: CATGGKINNEQFF. For the CDR3, the DNA is TGTGCCACCGGAGGAAAAATAAACAATGAGCAGTTCTTC.

This clone showed up just a few times. The chain carries TRBV10-3 and TRBJ1-2; weak D call: TRBD1 (6 bases). Trimming pared 11 bases from V and 0 bases from J, leaving 22 bases between. CDR1 ENHRY and CDR2 SYGVKD come from the germline V gene. This CDR3 is 16 amino acids long. CDR3 sequence reads: CAVNGGSALANYGYTF. The CDR3 coding sequence is TGTGCCGTCAACGGGGGCAGCGCCCTAGCTAACTATGGCTACACCTTC.

The CDR3 DNA is TGTGCCAGTGACAGGGGGGACACCGGGGAGCTGTTTTTT. Protein product: CASDRGDTGELFF. V usage is TRBV9 and J usage is TRBJ2-2, with 9 bases lining up with TRBD1. This CDR3 is built from 13 residues. With V trimmed by 8 bases and J by 3 bases, 2 bases remained unmatched. Germline assignment: CDR1 SGDLS and CDR2 YYNGEE.

The chain couples TRBV9 to TRBJ2-1; D unresolved. Deletions cut 4 bases from V and 7 bases from J, with 3 bases between. The CDR3 length is 10 residues. Germline-derived CDR1 and CDR2 are SGDLS and YYNGEE. The CDR3 sequence: CASSRNEQFF. CDR3 bases: TGTGCCAGCAGCAGAAATGAGCAGTTCTTC. Variable domain in full (rest from reference TRBV9 and TRBJ2-1): DSGVTQTPKHLITATGQRVTLRCSPRSGDLSVYWYQQSLDQGLQFLIQYYNGEERAKGNILERFSAQQFPDLHSELNLSSLELGDSALYFCASSRNEQFFGPGTRLTVL.

The rearrangement joins TRBV11-2 to TRBJ2-7; D unclear. Germline V gene lookup returns CDR1 SGHAT and CDR2 FQNNGV. This CDR3 contains 13 residues. V lost 6 bases and J 7 bases, leaving 16 bases between the germline ends. The CDR3 here is CASSSRAGWEQYF. Here the CDR3 DNA reads TGTGCCAGCAGTTCCCGGGCCGGGTGGGAGCAGTACTTC.

The chain uses TRBV4-1 and TRBJ1-3, with D perhaps TRBD1 (6 bases). This CDR3 region has 16 residues. Germline lookup yields CDR1 MGHRA and CDR2 YSYEKL. V lost 0 bases and J lost 4, with 13 bases in between. CDR3 coding DNA: TGCGCCAGCAGCCAAGATCGAGGGGGTTGGGGAAACACCATATATTTT. Protein sequence: CASSQDRGGWGNTIYF.

The V gene is TRBV19, the J gene TRBJ2-1, with 7 bases identical to TRBD2. Trimming cost V 8 bases and J 0 bases; bases outside gene matches: 7. CDR3 length: 15 residues. The germline V gene encodes CDR1 LNHDA and CDR2 SQIVND (reference sequence). In nucleotides, the CDR3 is TGTGCCAGTGGGGCCTGGGGGGGCTCCTACAATGAGCAGTTCTTC. Translation: CASGAWGGSYNEQFF.

This chain links TRBV18 with TRBJ2-6, with D perhaps being TRBD1 or TRBD2 (5 bases each). Germline assignment: CDR1 KGHSH and CDR2 LQKENI. Trimming stripped 3 bases from V and 6 bases from J, with 12 bases between. CDR3 length: 15 amino acids. The CDR3 DNA reads TGTGCCAGCTCACCTATGGGGGTAAAGGCCAACGTCCTGACTTTC. Amino acid sequence: CASSPMGVKANVLTF.

The rearrangement links TRBV7-9 to TRBJ1-2; possibly TRBD1 for D (5 bases). Deletions cut 5 bases from V and 2 bases from J, with 15 bases between. Germline CDR1 SEHNR, CDR2 FQNEAQ (reference sequence). The CDR3 runs 15 residues. The CDR3 region is CASSPKSDRNYGYTF. CDR3 DNA sequence: TGTGCCAGCAGCCCGAAATCCGACAGAAACTATGGCTACACCTTC.

The rearrangement joins TRBV7-6 to TRBJ1-5; TRBD1 aligns across 8 bases. The germline CDR1 and CDR2 sequences are SGHVS and FNYEAQ. CDR3 length equals 14 residues. J gave up 7 bases and V 5 bases, and 7 bases lay outside the gene matches. DNA of the CDR3: TGTGCCAGCAGCGAGTTACAGGGGGTCCAGCCCCAGCATTTT. Amino acid sequence: CASSELQGVQPQHF.

This clone appeared a single time. This chain uses TRBV6-5 with TRBJ1-5, with no clear D. Germline V gene lookup returns CDR1 MNHEY and CDR2 SVGAGI. V was cut by 2 bases and J by 5 bases, with 10 bases left in between. This CDR3 has 14 residues. CDR3 residues: CASSYVGRDQPQHF. The CDR3 nucleotides are TGTGCCAGCAGTTACGTTGGGAGAGATCAGCCCCAGCATTTT.

The rearrangement uses TRBV27 and TRBJ2-1; 8 bases align to TRBD2. CDR3 length equals 14 residues. V was pared by 7 bases and J by 2 bases, with 4 bases of the junction left unmatched. Germline V gene sequence: CDR1 MNHEY, CDR2 SMNVEV (reference sequence). The CDR3 here is CASTSGSAYNEQFF. Written as DNA, the CDR3 is TGTGCCAGCACAAGCGGGAGTGCCTACAATGAGCAGTTCTTC.

The genes are TRBV2 and TRBJ2-2, with D possibly being TRBD1 or TRBD2 (5 bases each). The CDR3 has 14 amino acids. Germline V gene data show CDR1 as SNHLY and CDR2 as FYNNEI. V lost 8 bases and J lost 6, with 16 bases in between. The DNA for the CDR3 is TGTGCCAGCTGGAGAGGGGCGAATTCCGGGGAGCTGTTTTTT. It translates to CASWRGANSGELFF.

The chain links TRBV30 to TRBJ1-1; D not certain. V shed 8 bases and J shed 1 base, with 8 bases lying between them. The CDR3 is 11 amino acids. CDR1 is GTSNPN and CDR2 is SVGIG in the germline V gene (reference sequence). The CDR3 here is CALGRNTEAFF. CDR3 sequence (DNA): TGTGCCCTAGGTAGGAACACTGAAGCTTTCTTT.

The chain is built from TRBV6-4 and TRBJ2-7; D may be TRBD1 (8 bases). Germline loops: CDR1 MRHNA, CDR2 SNTAGT. V gave up 6 bases and J gave up 5 bases, with 17 bases separating them. This CDR3 is built from 14 residues. CDR3: CASSPDREGNEQYF. In DNA form, the CDR3 reads TGTGCCAGCAGCCCGGACAGGGAGGGGAACGAGCAGTACTTC.

This clone appeared once. The chain carries TRBV4-1 and TRBJ2-2, with a tentative D call TRBD1 (6 bases). This CDR3 is 15 amino acids long. V lost 5 bases and J 3 bases, leaving 13 bases between the germline ends. Germline lookup yields CDR1 MGHRA and CDR2 YSYEKL. This chain's CDR3 is CASSYRVGDTGELFF. In DNA form, the CDR3 reads TGCGCCAGCAGCTACAGGGTGGGCGACACCGGGGAGCTGTTTTTT.

This clone was counted between two and nine times. The junction does not match germline at one end; this may be a read error. The chain couples TRBV11-2 to TRBJ1-6; no firm D call. CDR3 length equals 10 residues. Germline V gene data show CDR1 as SGHAT and CDR2 as FQNNGV. The CDR3, as DNA: TGTGCCAGCAGCTTAGGCCCGGACCTGTTT. Residues: CASSLGPDLF.

The rearrangement uses TRBV4-1 and TRBJ2-7; TRBD2 matches at 10 bases. From germline, CDR1 is MGHRA and CDR2 YSYEKL. V shed 4 bases and J 4 bases; nucleotides not matched to a gene: 13. CDR3 length: 17 amino acids. CDR3 coding DNA: TGCGCCAGCAGCCCCCGAACCGTCCTAGCGGGAGTGTACGAGCAGTACTTC. Its protein is CASSPRTVLAGVYEQYF.

The V call is TRBV15, the J call TRBJ1-5; no clear D. Per germline, CDR1 LNHNV and CDR2 YYDKDF (reference sequence). The CDR3 sequence is 13 residues long. V dropped 6 bases and J dropped 3 bases, with 9 bases sitting between them. CDR3 loop: CATSPGHNQPQHF. Here the CDR3 DNA reads TGTGCCACCAGTCCGGGCCACAATCAGCCCCAGCATTTT. Complete variable domain (other parts from reference TRBV15 and TRBJ1-5): DAMVIQNPRYQVTQFGKPVTLSCSQTLNHNVMYWYQQKSSQAPKLLFHYYDKDFNNEADTPDNFQSRRPNTSFCFLDIRSPGLGDTAMYLCATSPGHNQPQHFGDGTRLSIL.

As DNA, the CDR3 is TGTGCCAGCAGGGGCCCGGGACCAACACCGCACAATGAGCAGTTCTTC. This translates into CASRGPGPTPHNEQFF. This chain connects TRBV9 to TRBJ2-1, with D perhaps given as TRBD1 or TRBD2 (5 bases each). The CDR3 totals 16 residues. Germline-derived CDR1 and CDR2 are SGDLS and YYNGEE. V was clipped by 5 bases and J by 5 bases, with 20 bases between them.

The V and J genes are TRBV15 and TRBJ2-5; 9 positions agree with TRBD2. Per the germline V gene, CDR1 is LNHNV and CDR2 is YYDKDF (reference sequence). J was trimmed by 2 bases and V by 5 bases; bases with no gene match: 6. This CDR3 spans 15 amino acids. The CDR3 reads CATSARTSVQETQYF. CDR3 nucleotides: TGTGCCACCAGCGCCCGGACTAGCGTACAAGAGACCCAGTACTTC.